Detailed here is one T cell receptor beta chain. Its antigen is still unknown. These data come from a study of cytomegalovirus exposure and HLA in healthy donors. Study conclusions and caveats: Later analysis indicated greater clonal expansion among HLA-associated TCR beta chains than among equally common other chains.

The PCR used 60 Vbeta and 13 Jbeta primers. Per the authors' pipeline: About 12 million shared chains were among the 60 million to 80 million unique TCR beta chains that a later analysis counted. Method: immunoSEQ multiplex PCR; TCRdb's copy keeps in-frame clones and lacks some. From that table come the V and J calls and clone size; the DNA was used to work out D and trimming. The repertoire shows about 77,000 clones; the top ten hold roughly 13%. The sequence derives from a man in his fifties or sixties in good health and CMV-seropositive. Sequenced input: PBMCs.

Here the CDR3 reads CSVAGQGSRGGYTF. For the CDR3, the DNA is TGCAGCGTCGCTGGACAGGGATCTCGGGGGGGCTACACCTTC. The V call is TRBV29-1, the J call TRBJ1-2, with 8 bases identical to TRBD1. Germline trimming cut 6 bases from V and 8 bases from J; bases unmatched to any gene: 14. This CDR3 has 14 residues. Germline CDR1 and CDR2: SQVTM and ANQGSEA.